This TCR beta chain was sequenced in a study of cytomegalovirus exposure and HLA in healthy donors. Unrecorded immune exposure was likely among donors, who were nominally healthy when sampled. The PCR employed 60 Vbeta primers together with 13 Jbeta primers. Sequencing was performed with immunoSEQ multiplex PCR; in TCRdb, only in-frame clones are kept and a portion is missing. This sample has about 130,000 clones, with approximately 78% found just once. V dropped 0 bases and J dropped 4; count of bases not matched to a gene: 5. Germline V lookup: CDR1 SGHRS, CDR2 YFSETQ. CDR3 size: 17 residues. Study-level points and caveats: Looking again later, the authors saw that most CMV-associated TCR beta chains seemed HLA-restricted.

Note on this clone: Its antigen is unknown.

The gene calls are TRBV5-1 and TRBJ2-5; 14 nucleotides line up with TRBD2. Sequencing input: PBMCs. This TCR came from a female donor in good health and CMV-seronegative. Here the CDR3 DNA reads TGCGCCAGCAGCTTGGAGGGACTAGCGGGAGCTGGAGAGACCCAGTACTTC. Translated, it gives CASSLEGLAGAGETQYF.